This TCR beta chain was sequenced for a study of blood T cell repertoires in COVID-19. Germline loops: CDR1 SGHNT, CDR2 YENEEA. V gave up 5 bases and J gave up 5 bases, with 16 bases separating them. This CDR3 has 14 residues. Libraries were prepared by immunoSEQ multiplex PCR; TCRdb keeps only in-frame clonotypes and omits some of them. Here the sample spans around 47,000 clones, 65% to 85% being singletons. The rearrangement links TRBV11-3 to TRBJ2-7; D may be TRBD2 (5 bases). This TCR was sampled from a woman aged 80 or over with COVID-19, enrolled during active disease. The source material was peripheral blood. The CDR3 reads CASSGRTGDNEQYF. CDR3 in DNA: TGTGCCAGCAGCGGAAGGACTGGGGATAACGAGCAGTACTTC.